This TCR beta chain was sequenced during a study of CD8+ T cells in alopecia areata. Study details: Tofacitinib administration to treated patients was oral, at 5 to 10 mg twice daily.

As regards this clone: Its antigen remains unknown.

The study's findings and limits: In lesional scalp, particularly from alopecia totalis/universalis, clonality was higher than in normal scalp. Whereas mice showed it more clearly, TCR sharing across patients was murkier, possibly because of HLA. Among the cells sequenced in scalp samples are also the resident alphabeta T cells of normal skin.

The CDR3 contains 14 residues. Germline assignment: CDR1 GTSNPN and CDR2 SVGIG (reference sequence). The germline V and J ends were trimmed by 7 bases and 0 bases, with 10 bases remaining between them. Following RNA extraction, reverse transcription yielded cDNA that acted as the sequencing template. TCRdb keeps only in-frame clones here, not all; method: immunoSEQ multiplex PCR. The sample shows about 130,000 clones, over 50% of them seen only once. The chain uses TRBV30 and TRBJ2-6; a weak D match, TRBD1 (6 bases). This clonotype was sampled from a human donor with alopecia areata. The specimen comprised CD4+ T cells sorted from blood, sampled at week 0. CDR3 in amino acids: CAFDRSSGANVLTF. The CDR3 coding sequence is TGTGCCTTTGACAGGAGCTCTGGGGCCAACGTCCTGACTTTC.